This TCR beta chain was obtained from a study of shared clonotypes between healthy human individuals. Study at large: Three plates each covered CD4 naive and memory; CD8 naive two, CD8 memory one. Study conclusions and caveats: The study found lower generation probabilities in non-shared clonotypes than in those shared by all four donors. Between several donors, naive CD4 clonotypes were shared at a level of about 5%.

Germline V CDR1 and CDR2: MDHEN, SYDVKM. Trimming took 3 bases from V and 1 from J, leaving 13 bases between them. The CDR3 has 17 amino acids. Every subset had its genomic DNA shared out evenly among several immunoSEQ plates. The repertoire was sequenced with immunoSEQ multiplex PCR; TCRdb's copy has only in-frame clones and lacks some. The sample lists some 1.4 million clones; 95% to 97% were seen once. Note on this clone: The antigen is unknown. The same CDR3 is also encoded by other DNA sequences in this sample.

The clonotype comes from a man younger than 45 in good health. The material sequenced was naive CD4+ T cells sorted from blood. Subset indicated: CD45RA+ positively selected. This chain connects TRBV28 to TRBJ2-6; TRBD1 is a possible D gene (7 bases). CDR3 nucleotides: TGTGCCAGCAGTTTCCTCAGGGGGGTTTCTGGGGCCAACGTCCTGACTTTC. Translating gives CASSFLRGVSGANVLTF.